This T cell receptor (beta chain) was found in a study of identical twins. A universal primer site was added by template switching, and unique molecular identifiers were carried by the cDNA. TCRdb re-derived calls from the 5' RACE reads in MiXCR, one entry per CDR3 protein. This repertoire shows around 530,000 distinct CDR3 sequences, roughly 15% found once; its top ten account for roughly 0.43%. The table lists this clonotype with many counts. Its antigen is still unknown. Germline CDR1 reads SEHNR; CDR2 reads FQNEAQ (reference sequence). The CDR3 sequence is 15 residues long. V lost 1 base and J lost 9, with 16 bases in between. Findings of the study overall: Models underestimated out-of-frame TCR alpha sharing in monozygotic twins. For cord blood, abundant beta clonotypes had fewer insertions, unlike memory repertoires, which showed none.

The same sample was also used in a study of yellow fever vaccine responses in identical twins. In that study: Twins' vaccine T cell response reportedly gave the appearance of partial convergence and partial personalization.

Sequenced sample: CD4+ T cells sorted from blood. This sequence was found in a woman between 18 and 30 years old in good health. The chain employs TRBV7-9 and TRBJ1-5; the D is unclear. The CDR3 DNA reads TGTGCCAGCAGCTTAGATAGCCCTCCTCGTGGGCCCCAGCATTTT. Encoded protein: CASSLDSPPRGPQHF.